This T cell receptor (beta chain) was recovered during a study of T cell responses to AZD1222 COVID-19 vaccine. The CDR3 totals 19 residues. The trim removed 0 bases at V and 0 bases at J, leaving 5 bases unmatched. Germline values: CDR1 MDHEN, CDR2 SYDVKM. The data were produced by immunoSEQ multiplex PCR, yet TCRdb's version contains in-frame clones alone and is incomplete. Of 190,000 or so clones in the sample, approximately 90% were seen once. The rearrangement links TRBV28 to TRBJ2-6; 10 bases line up with TRBD1. The input for sequencing was peripheral blood, taken 28 days after the second AZD1222 dose. The clonotype comes from an adult who received the AZD1222 COVID-19 vaccine. The CDR3 nucleotides read TGTGCCAGCAGTTTATGGGGGACAGGGGATGGCTCTGGGGCCAACGTCCTGACTTTC. This encodes CASSLWGTGDGSGANVLTF.